This TCR beta chain derives from a study of blood T cell repertoires in COVID-19. About the research overall: PBMCs, B-cell-depleted T cells, or T cells were the source of the cDNA or gDNA that made up the material.

Among Cohort 3 donors, those recovered had two negative PCRs, clearance, or symptom resolution. How the authors handled the data: The assay estimated nucleated cells by amplifying reference gene primers. Libraries were prepared by immunoSEQ multiplex PCR; TCRdb keeps only in-frame clonotypes and omits some of them. V, J and clone size are those of that table, while D and trimming were read from the DNA. The table lists just over 300,000 clones, 65% to 90% of them singletons, with roughly 4% in the top ten. V gave up 3 bases and J gave up 4 bases; unmatched junction bases: 0. The CDR3 extends over 12 amino acids. The germline V gene has CDR1 MDHEN and CDR2 SYDVKM.

This chain connects TRBV28 to TRBJ2-7; 7 positions agree with TRBD1. The sequenced sample was PBMCs or T cells enriched from blood (not recorded which). The origin of this receptor is a man in his thirties or forties who had recovered from COVID-19. The CDR3 DNA is TGTGCCAGCAGTTTCAGGGGGTACGAGCAGTACTTC. It translates to CASSFRGYEQYF.